A selection of T cell receptor beta chains follows, all from one sample in a study of CD8 T cells in ankylosing spondylitis. TCRdb recomputed calls from the 5' RACE reads with MiXCR, one row per CDR3 protein. The sample lists about 340,000 distinct CDR3 sequences, 7.5% to 9% occurring once. What was sequenced was blood, either unsorted or a sorted T cell fraction (not recorded which). These receptors were collected from a male donor with ankylosing spondylitis. The CDR3 runs from the conserved cysteine through the conserved F or W. The order of the fields is V gene, D gene, J gene, clone size, CDR3 DNA, CDR3 protein. D genes are given only for firm matches. Clone size is given for some rows only: seen once, a few or many times, or a class if the clone is expanded.

V: TRBV6-2/TRBV6-3
D: -
J: TRBJ1-4
size: -
DNA: TGTGCCAGCAGCAGGGAGGTGAATGAAAAACTGTTTTTT
CDR3: CASSREVNEKLFF

V: TRBV7-8
D: TRBD2
J: TRBJ2-1
size: -
DNA: TGTGCCAGCAGGGGAGGCGGGAGGCCCCCCAATGAGCAGTTCTTC
CDR3: CASRGGGRPPNEQFF

V: TRBV7-8
D: -
J: TRBJ2-7
size: -
DNA: TGTGCCAGCAGCTTTGAGACAGTATCCTACGAGCAGTACTTC
CDR3: CASSFETVSYEQYF

V: TRBV5-1
D: -
J: TRBJ2-1
size: many
DNA: TGCGCCAGCAGCTTGGACCGCCCCGACGATGAGCAGTTCTTC
CDR3: CASSLDRPDDEQFF

V: TRBV5-1
D: TRBD2
J: TRBJ2-3
size: -
DNA: TGCGCCAGCAGCTTCGGACTAGCAGGGGATACGCAGTATTTT
CDR3: CASSFGLAGDTQYF

V: TRBV15
D: -
J: TRBJ2-1
size: many
DNA: TGTGCCACCAGCAGAGATGGTGGGGAGTACAATGAGCAGTTCTTC
CDR3: CATSRDGGEYNEQFF

V: TRBV6-1
D: -
J: TRBJ1-5
size: -
DNA: TGTGCCAGCAGTGAAACCACCAGAATATACGTTCAGCCCCAGCATTTT
CDR3: CASSETTRIYVQPQHF

V: TRBV28
D: TRBD1
J: TRBJ1-6
size: few
DNA: TGTGCCAGTAGAAATACAGGGGATTCACCCCTCCACTTT
CDR3: CASRNTGDSPLHF

V: TRBV10-3
D: TRBD2
J: TRBJ2-2
size: many
DNA: TGTGCCATCAGCCTAGCGGGAGGTTCTAACACCGGGGAGCTGTTTTTT
CDR3: CAISLAGGSNTGELFF

V: TRBV5-1
D: TRBD1
J: TRBJ2-5
size: few
DNA: TGCGCCAGCAGCTTGGGGGGGACAGAACAAGAGACCCAGTACTTC
CDR3: CASSLGGTEQETQYF

V: TRBV20-1
D: TRBD2
J: TRBJ2-1
size: many
DNA: TGCAGTGCCGATTCAACCCTTAGCGGGAGAAATAACAATGAGCAGTTCTTC
CDR3: CSADSTLSGRNNNEQFF

V: TRBV12-3/TRBV12-4
D: -
J: TRBJ2-2
size: few
DNA: TGTGCCAGCAGATCGCAGCTCACCGGGGAGCTGTTTTTT
CDR3: CASRSQLTGELFF

V: TRBV24-1
D: -
J: TRBJ2-5
size: -
DNA: TGTGCCACCAGTTTGCGAGGGGTTCGGGAAGAGACCCAGTACTTC
CDR3: CATSLRGVREETQYF

V: TRBV29-1
D: -
J: TRBJ2-7
size: many
DNA: TGCAGCGCCCGGGACTCGTCGGACGAGCAGTACTTC
CDR3: CSARDSSDEQYF

V: TRBV28
D: TRBD2
J: TRBJ2-5
size: -
DNA: TGTGCCAGCAGTTCCGGGACTAGTTTTGCGTGGGGCCAAGAGACCCAGTACTTC
CDR3: CASSSGTSFAWGQETQYF

V: TRBV2
D: -
J: TRBJ2-2
size: many
DNA: TGTGCCAGCAGTCTTTACACCGGGGAGCTGTTTTTT
CDR3: CASSLYTGELFF

V: TRBV20-1
D: TRBD1
J: TRBJ1-2
size: few
DNA: TGCAGTGCCCCTCCGGGACAGCTCCTTTCCTATGGCTACACCTTC
CDR3: CSAPPGQLLSYGYTF

V: TRBV6-1
D: -
J: TRBJ2-7
size: -
DNA: TGTGCCAGCAGTGATTTGGGTAGCGTTGCCTACGAGCAGTACTTC
CDR3: CASSDLGSVAYEQYF

V: TRBV6-1
D: -
J: TRBJ1-2
size: few
DNA: TGTGCCAGTGTAAGGGGAGCAGGTGATGGCTACACCTTC
CDR3: CASVRGAGDGYTF

V: TRBV20-1
D: -
J: TRBJ2-7
size: many
DNA: TGCAGTGCGGTTCAGACCTACGAGCAGTACTTC
CDR3: CSAVQTYEQYF

V: TRBV4-2
D: TRBD1
J: TRBJ1-2
size: -
DNA: TGTGCCAGCAGCCAGACAGGGGGGGATGGCTACACCTTC
CDR3: CASSQTGGDGYTF

V: TRBV12-3/TRBV12-4
D: -
J: TRBJ1-5
size: -
DNA: TGTGCCAGCAGTTTTGAGTCAGGGTCAAATCAGCCCCAGCATTTT
CDR3: CASSFESGSNQPQHF

V: TRBV7-2
D: TRBD2
J: TRBJ2-1
size: few
DNA: TGTGCCAGCAGCCCGGGACTAGCGTCTCATGAGCAGTTCTTC
CDR3: CASSPGLASHEQFF

V: TRBV6-2/TRBV6-3
D: TRBD2
J: TRBJ2-7
size: many
DNA: TGTGCCACCGGACGGACTAGCGGGACCGAGCAGTACTTC
CDR3: CATGRTSGTEQYF

V: TRBV12-3/TRBV12-4
D: -
J: TRBJ2-6
size: -
DNA: TGTGCCAGCAGTTTAGCGCAGCGGATTCTGTCTGGGGCCAACGTCCTGACTTTC
CDR3: CASSLAQRILSGANVLTF

V: TRBV6-2/TRBV6-3
D: TRBD2
J: TRBJ2-3
size: few
DNA: TGTGCCAGCAGTTCGCAGCTAGCGGGAGTACCAGATACGCAGTATTTT
CDR3: CASSSQLAGVPDTQYF

V: TRBV3-1
D: -
J: TRBJ1-2
size: many
DNA: TGTGCCAGCAGCCAAGATTATACAGGGAGCTATGGCTACACCTTC
CDR3: CASSQDYTGSYGYTF

V: TRBV4-2
D: -
J: TRBJ2-1
size: many
DNA: TGTGCCAGCAGCCCCCCCCTAACGCCCAATGAGCAGTTCTTC
CDR3: CASSPPLTPNEQFF

V: TRBV7-9
D: TRBD1
J: TRBJ2-5
size: few
DNA: TGTGCCAGCAGCTACAGACAGGGCGCCGAGACCCAGTACTTC
CDR3: CASSYRQGAETQYF

V: TRBV6-1
D: -
J: TRBJ1-6
size: many
DNA: TGTGCCACCACAAGGGGGGGGAGTGATTCACCCCTCCACTTT
CDR3: CATTRGGSDSPLHF

V: TRBV6-5
D: TRBD1
J: TRBJ1-2
size: -
DNA: TGTGCCAGCAGTTACCCCACCCCAGACAGGGGAACAGGTGGCTACACCTTC
CDR3: CASSYPTPDRGTGGYTF

V: TRBV12-3/TRBV12-4
D: -
J: TRBJ2-1
size: few
DNA: TGTGCCAGCAGTTTTCAGGGGACAACTGAGCAGTTCTTC
CDR3: CASSFQGTTEQFF

V: TRBV12-3/TRBV12-4
D: -
J: TRBJ2-5
size: -
DNA: TGTGCCAGCAGTTGGGACGAGACGATGGAGACCCAGTACTTC
CDR3: CASSWDETMETQYF

V: TRBV5-1
D: -
J: TRBJ2-1
size: few
DNA: TGCGCCAGCAGCTTGGATCGAGCGCGGAATGAGCAGTTCTTC
CDR3: CASSLDRARNEQFF

V: TRBV7-6
D: TRBD2
J: TRBJ2-3
size: few
DNA: TGTGCCAGCAGCTTCCAAGGACTAGCGCCATTTACGGCCACAGATACGCAGTATTTT
CDR3: CASSFQGLAPFTATDTQYF

V: TRBV28
D: -
J: TRBJ2-1
size: few
DNA: TGTGCCAGCACCATCACCAGATGGGGCAATGAGCAGTTCTTC
CDR3: CASTITRWGNEQFF

V: TRBV24-1
D: -
J: TRBJ2-3
size: few
DNA: TGTGCCACCAGTGGAGGGCCAGGGAGCACAGATACGCAGTATTTT
CDR3: CATSGGPGSTDTQYF

V: TRBV3-1
D: -
J: TRBJ1-2
size: few
DNA: TGTGCCAGCAGCCAGGGAGGAAGGGATGGCTACACCTTC
CDR3: CASSQGGRDGYTF

V: TRBV5-1
D: -
J: TRBJ2-3
size: few
DNA: TGCGCCAGCAGCTTCCGACAGACTAGCACAGATACGCAGTATTTT
CDR3: CASSFRQTSTDTQYF

V: TRBV29-1
D: TRBD2
J: TRBJ2-4
size: many
DNA: TGCAGCGCGGGTAGCGGGAGGGCCGGGATTCAGTACTTC
CDR3: CSAGSGRAGIQYF

V: TRBV7-9
D: -
J: TRBJ2-7
size: many
DNA: TGTGCCAGCAGCCCCTGGAACTCCCGCGAGCAGTACTTC
CDR3: CASSPWNSREQYF

V: TRBV9
D: TRBD1
J: TRBJ1-1
size: -
DNA: TGTGCCAGCAGACCCTGGACAGGGGTAAAGACAGCTTTCTTT
CDR3: CASRPWTGVKTAFF

V: TRBV5-6
D: -
J: TRBJ1-1
size: many
DNA: TGTGCCAGCAGCCCAGGGCTAGGCACTGAAGCTTTCTTT
CDR3: CASSPGLGTEAFF

V: TRBV11-2
D: TRBD2
J: TRBJ2-7
size: -
DNA: TGTGCCAGCAGCTCACCAGCATTGGGACTAGCGGGAGAAGGCTACGAGCAGTACTTC
CDR3: CASSSPALGLAGEGYEQYF

V: TRBV10-3
D: -
J: TRBJ1-1
size: few
DNA: TGTGCCATCAGTGTCGGCACTGAAGCTTTCTTT
CDR3: CAISVGTEAFF

V: TRBV4-1
D: TRBD2
J: TRBJ2-3
size: -
DNA: TGCGCCAGCAGCCAACAAATAAGCGGGAGCGCAGATACGCAGTATTTT
CDR3: CASSQQISGSADTQYF

V: TRBV2
D: -
J: TRBJ2-6
size: few
DNA: TGTGCCAGCAGTGTCCGGGGGCGAGGGGCCAACGTCCTGACTTTC
CDR3: CASSVRGRGANVLTF